This paragraph covers one T cell receptor beta chain sequence. TCR beta CDR3 regions were amplified from RNA transcripts. HTBI primers were the set used in a first-round RT-PCR of the TCR CDR3. TCRdb fed the multiplex PCR reads into MiXCR, producing one record per CDR3 protein. This table has some 350,000 distinct CDR3 sequences, roughly 15% appearing once. This sample is drawn from a study of T cells in Graves' hyperthyroidism and ophthalmopathy. Exclusions: uncontrolled infection, other autoimmune disease, pregnancy, lactation. On the basis of clinical symptoms, serum thyroxine and TRAb, thyroid ultrasound and orbital computed tomography, diagnoses were made. CDR3 length equals 12 residues. With 4 bases removed from V and 7 bases from J, the gap between germline ends came to 8 bases. Germline-derived CDR1 and CDR2 are MGHRA and YSYEKL.

Specimen: blood. J is TRBJ2-1 and V is TRBV4-1; D is unresolved. The TCR comes from a woman aged 60-70 years with Graves' ophthalmopathy. Here the CDR3 reads CASSPTWNEQFF. DNA of the CDR3: TGCGCCAGCAGCCCCACTTGGAATGAGCAGTTCTTC.